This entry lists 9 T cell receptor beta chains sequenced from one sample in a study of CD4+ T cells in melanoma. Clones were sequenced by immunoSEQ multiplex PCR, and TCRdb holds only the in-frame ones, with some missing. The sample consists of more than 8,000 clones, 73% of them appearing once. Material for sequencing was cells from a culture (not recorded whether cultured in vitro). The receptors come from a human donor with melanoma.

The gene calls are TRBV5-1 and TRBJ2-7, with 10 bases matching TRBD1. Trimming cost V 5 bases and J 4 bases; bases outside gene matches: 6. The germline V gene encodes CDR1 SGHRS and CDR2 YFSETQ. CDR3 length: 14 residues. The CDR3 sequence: CASRAGTGAYEQYF. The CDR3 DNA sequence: TGCGCCAGCAGGGCCGGGACAGGGGCTTACGAGCAGTACTTC.

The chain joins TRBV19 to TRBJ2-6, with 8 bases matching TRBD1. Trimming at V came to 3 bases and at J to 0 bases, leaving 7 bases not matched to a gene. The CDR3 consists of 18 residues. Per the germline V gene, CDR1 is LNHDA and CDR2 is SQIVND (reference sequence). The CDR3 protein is CASSIRPTGDSGANVLTF. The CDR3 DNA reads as TGTGCCAGTAGTATCAGACCGACAGGGGACTCTGGGGCCAACGTCCTGACTTTC. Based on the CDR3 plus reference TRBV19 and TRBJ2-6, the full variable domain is DGGITQSPKYLFRKEGQNVTLSCEQNLNHDAMYWYRQDPGQGLRLIYYSQIVNDFQKGDIAEGYSVSREKKESFPLTVTSAQKNPTAFYLCASSIRPTGDSGANVLTFGAGSRLTVL.

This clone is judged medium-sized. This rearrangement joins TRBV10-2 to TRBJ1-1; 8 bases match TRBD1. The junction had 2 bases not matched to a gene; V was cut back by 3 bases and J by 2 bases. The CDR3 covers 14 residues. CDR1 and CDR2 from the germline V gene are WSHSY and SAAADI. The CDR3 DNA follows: TGCGCCAGCAGTGATGGACAGGGAAACACTGAAGCTTTCTTT. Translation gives CASSDGQGNTEAFF.

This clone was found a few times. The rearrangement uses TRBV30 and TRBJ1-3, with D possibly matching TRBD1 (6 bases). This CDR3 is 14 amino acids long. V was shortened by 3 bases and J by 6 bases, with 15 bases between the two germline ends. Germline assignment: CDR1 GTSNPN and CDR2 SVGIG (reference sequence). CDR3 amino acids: CAWSGGTGINTIYF. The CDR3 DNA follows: TGTGCCTGGAGCGGCGGCACAGGGATAAACACCATATATTTT.

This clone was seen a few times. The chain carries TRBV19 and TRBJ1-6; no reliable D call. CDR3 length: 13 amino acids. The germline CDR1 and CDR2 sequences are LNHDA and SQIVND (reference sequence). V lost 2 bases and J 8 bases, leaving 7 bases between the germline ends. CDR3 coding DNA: TGTGCCAGTAGTATACGACCCGATTCACCCCTCCACTTT. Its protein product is CASSIRPDSPLHF.

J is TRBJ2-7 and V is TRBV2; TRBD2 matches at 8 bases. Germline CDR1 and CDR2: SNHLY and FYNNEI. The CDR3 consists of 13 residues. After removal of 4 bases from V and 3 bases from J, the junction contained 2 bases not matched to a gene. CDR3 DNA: TGTGCCAGCAGTGGGGGACTAGTCTACGAGCAGTACTTC. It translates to CASSGGLVYEQYF.

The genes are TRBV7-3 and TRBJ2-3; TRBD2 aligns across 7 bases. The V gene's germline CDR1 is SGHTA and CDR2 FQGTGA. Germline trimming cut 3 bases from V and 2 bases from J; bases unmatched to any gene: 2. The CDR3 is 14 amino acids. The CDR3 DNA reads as TGTGCCAGCAGCTTCCGGGGGGACACAGATACGCAGTATTTT. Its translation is CASSFRGDTDTQYF.

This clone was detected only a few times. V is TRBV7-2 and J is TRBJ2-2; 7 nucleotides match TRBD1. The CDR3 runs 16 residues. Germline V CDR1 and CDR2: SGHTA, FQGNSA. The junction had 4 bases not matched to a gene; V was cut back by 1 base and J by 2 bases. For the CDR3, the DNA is TGTGCCAGCAGCTTAGGGACAGGCGGCAACACCGGGGAGCTGTTTTTT. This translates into CASSLGTGGNTGELFF.

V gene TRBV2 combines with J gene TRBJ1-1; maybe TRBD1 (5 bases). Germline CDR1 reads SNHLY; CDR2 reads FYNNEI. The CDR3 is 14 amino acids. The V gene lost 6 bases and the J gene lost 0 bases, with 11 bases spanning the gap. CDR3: CASRGTEMNTEAFF. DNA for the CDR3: TGTGCCAGCAGGGGGACGGAGATGAACACTGAAGCTTTCTTT.